A selection of T cell receptor beta chains follows, all from one sample in a study of beta chain features in type 1 diabetes. This table comes from immunoSEQ multiplex PCR, and its TCRdb copy is limited to in-frame clones, with some not included. The sample consists of roughly 500,000 clones, about 32% of them appearing once. Sequenced material: naive CD4+ T cells from blood. These receptor sequences come from a young man in good health. Both conserved end residues are part of each CDR3. The order of the fields is CDR3 length, D gene, clone size, J gene, V gene, CDR3 DNA, CDR3 protein. The D gene is left open where the match is weak. Clone size appears in some rows only: once, few, many, or a class for an expanded clone.

16	TRBD2	.	TRBJ2-1	TRBV29-1	TGCAGCGCCAGGACTAGCGGGAGTAGCGTCTTCAATGAGCAGTTCTTC	CSARTSGSSVFNEQFF
15	TRBD2	.	TRBJ2-7	TRBV6-6	TGTGCCAGCAGTTACTCGGGAGGGAGCTCCTACGAGCAGTACTTC	CASSYSGGSSYEQYF
13	TRBD2	.	TRBJ2-7	TRBV9	TGTGCCAGCAGCGTTCTAGCGGGAGGGCCTCAGTACTTC	CASSVLAGGPQYF
14	TRBD1	.	TRBJ1-1	TRBV6-5	TGTGCCAGCAGTTCTAACAGGGGACGAACTGAAGCTTTCTTT	CASSSNRGRTEAFF
14	.	.	TRBJ1-1	TRBV7-9	TGTGCCAGCAGCCCTCGAGGTTTAGGAGATGAAGCTTTCTTT	CASSPRGLGDEAFF
11	.	.	TRBJ2-7	TRBV25-1	TGTGCCAGCAGAGGAGGGAACGAGCAGTACTTC	CASRGGNEQYF
13	.	.	TRBJ1-1	TRBV10-3	TGTGCCATCAAGTCAGACAGGAACACTGAAGCTTTCTTT	CAIKSDRNTEAFF
13	.	.	TRBJ2-7	TRBV4-2	TGTGCCAGCAGTTCTAGAGAATGGGGGGAGCAGTACTTC	CASSSREWGEQYF
11	TRBD2	.	TRBJ2-1	TRBV6-5	TGTGCCAGCAGTAGCGGGGTTGAGCAGTTCTTC	CASSSGVEQFF
14	.	.	TRBJ2-7	TRBV6-1	TGTGCCAGCAGTGAAGCTAGCGGTCCCTACGAGCAGTACTTC	CASSEASGPYEQYF
15	TRBD1	once	TRBJ2-7	TRBV5-6	TGTGCCAGCAGCATCGGGACAGGAAGTTACTACGAGCAGTACTTC	CASSIGTGSYYEQYF
14	TRBD1	.	TRBJ1-2	TRBV25-1	TGTGCCAGCAGTGACGCAGGGGGATGGTATGGCTACACCTTC	CASSDAGGWYGYTF
16	TRBD2	.	TRBJ2-3	TRBV9	TGTGCCAGCAGCGTAGGAGCGGGAGTCCGCACAGATACGCAGTATTTT	CASSVGAGVRTDTQYF
11	.	few	TRBJ2-3	TRBV29-1	TGCAGCGTTGAGCTCTCGGATACGCAGTATTTT	CSVELSDTQYF
14	.	.	TRBJ2-1	TRBV7-9	TGTGCCAGCAGCCCTTCCCCCCAGGGGAATGAGCAGTTCTTC	CASSPSPQGNEQFF
18	TRBD2	few	TRBJ2-7	TRBV11-2	TGTGCCAGCAGGGGGATCTTTTCACGGGAGGGGAGCTCCTACGAGCAGTACTTC	CASRGIFSREGSSYEQYF
12	TRBD1	.	TRBJ2-1	TRBV9	TGTGCCAGCAGCGACAGGGGATACGAGCAGTTCTTC	CASSDRGYEQFF
12	.	few	TRBJ2-3	TRBV15	TGTGCCACCAGCATAGGTCCAGATACGCAGTATTTT	CATSIGPDTQYF
12	TRBD1	.	TRBJ2-3	TRBV28	TGTGCCAGCAGACAGACAGGGGATACGCAGTATTTT	CASRQTGDTQYF
12	.	.	TRBJ2-7	TRBV30	TGTGCCTTTTTCGACCGGCCCTACGAGCAGTACTTC	CAFFDRPYEQYF
17	.	.	TRBJ2-3	TRBV7-9	TGTGCCAGCAGCCTAGTCCGCTCCGGGACTCCCGGGAATACGCAGTATTTT	CASSLVRSGTPGNTQYF
14	.	.	TRBJ2-7	TRBV5-1	TGCGCCAGCAGGGAGCCTGGACGGACCTACGAGCAGTACTTC	CASREPGRTYEQYF
13	.	once	TRBJ1-3	TRBV30	TGTGCCTGGAGTTTGGGGGACGGAAACACCATATATTTT	CAWSLGDGNTIYF
14	TRBD1	.	TRBJ1-2	TRBV7-2	TGTGCCAGCAGCCATCAAAGGACAGGGGTTGGCTACACCTTC	CASSHQRTGVGYTF
13	TRBD2	.	TRBJ2-6	TRBV30	TGTGCCCGCGGGGGCTCTGGGGCCAACGTCCTGACTTTC	CARGGSGANVLTF
14	.	few	TRBJ2-3	TRBV5-1	TGCGCCAGCAGACAAAGACAGGGCACAGATACGCAGTATTTT	CASRQRQGTDTQYF